This T cell receptor (beta chain) stems from a study of T cells in Graves' hyperthyroidism and ophthalmopathy. In germline, CDR1 is SGHNT, CDR2 YYREEE (reference sequence). The CDR3 has 16 residues. The V gene end was trimmed by 4 bases and the J gene end by 7 bases; junction bases not matched to a gene: 12. Whole-study findings and limits: Stable hyperthyroidism was told apart from ophthalmopathy by a model built on 13 V-J features.

This clonotype was seen ten or more times. The antigen remains unidentified. Patients aged 18 to 65 had newly diagnosed hyperthyroidism lasting under 2 months. Uncontrolled infections, other autoimmune diseases, pregnancy or lactation led to exclusion of patients. The study based diagnoses on clinical symptoms, serum thyroxine and TRAb, thyroid ultrasound and orbital computed tomography. The source material, RNA transcripts, was used to amplify TCR beta CDR3 regions. HTBI primers were employed in a first-round RT-PCR of the TCR CDR3. TCRdb independently ran MiXCR on the multiplex PCR reads; one entry per CDR3 protein. The repertoire holds hundreds of thousands of distinct CDR3 sequences, with 12% to 15% as singletons.

Sequences were obtained from blood. The sequence derives from a woman aged 18-35 years with Graves' hyperthyroidism. The chain links TRBV5-4 to TRBJ2-1, with TRBD2 identical over 9 bases. The DNA for the CDR3 is TGTGCCAGCAGCGGGTATCGGACTAGCGAAGCGAATGAGCAGTTCTTC. Translation gives CASSGYRTSEANEQFF.